The rows below give T cell receptor beta chains drawn from one sample of a study of T-cell reconstitution after alpha-beta-depleted transplantation in children. TCRdb analysed the PCR reads with MiXCR anew, one entry per CDR3 protein. The sample has just under 550,000 distinct CDR3 sequences; about 17% are singletons. Material: PBMCs from the stem cell graft donor, obtained from the stem cell graft. These receptor sequences come from a human donor who donated a stem cell graft to a child with acute lymphoblastic leukemia. CDR3s include the opening cysteine and the closing phenylalanine or tryptophan. Fields, in order: J gene, clone size, V gene, D gene, CDR3 protein, CDR3 DNA. D genes are given only for firm matches. Not all rows give a size; the values are once, few, many and, for expanded clones, a class.

TRBJ2-1 | - | TRBV5-6 | TRBD2 | CASSSLAGGGSDEQFF | TGTGCCAGCAGCTCCCTGGCGGGAGGGGGTTCGGATGAGCAGTTCTTC
TRBJ2-1 | few | TRBV20-1 | TRBD2 | CSARTLAGGTYNEQFF | TGCAGTGCTAGAACGTTAGCGGGAGGGACCTACAATGAGCAGTTCTTC
TRBJ2-3 | - | TRBV29-1 | - | CSVEVSTDTQYF | TGCAGCGTTGAGGTCAGCACAGATACGCAGTATTTT
TRBJ1-2 | few | TRBV20-1 | - | CSARDREYGNSLYGYTF | TGCAGTGCTAGAGATCGGGAATACGGGAACAGTCTCTATGGCTACACCTTC
TRBJ1-1 | few | TRBV4-1 | - | CASSHGKGFAERLANTEAFF | TGCGCCAGCAGCCATGGTAAAGGGTTTGCGGAGCGCCTCGCGAACACTGAAGCTTTCTTT
TRBJ2-3 | - | TRBV6-5 | - | CASSFRDQGSADTQYF | TGTGCCAGCAGTTTCCGAGATCAGGGGTCGGCAGATACGCAGTATTTT
TRBJ2-3 | few | TRBV5-1 | TRBD2 | CASSSEAGSSTDTQYF | TGCGCCAGCAGCTCTGAAGCGGGGTCTAGCACAGATACGCAGTATTTT
TRBJ2-1 | few | TRBV6-5 | - | CASSFRGITYNEQFF | TGTGCCAGCAGTTTTCGCGGGATTACCTACAATGAGCAGTTCTTC
TRBJ2-2 | few | TRBV2 | TRBD2 | CASSTGLAGTGELFF | TGTGCCAGCAGTACCGGGCTAGCGGGCACCGGGGAGCTGTTTTTT
TRBJ2-2 | - | TRBV29-1 | - | CSVVTGAGELFF | TGCAGCGTTGTTACGGGAGCCGGGGAGCTGTTTTTT
TRBJ2-4 | few | TRBV4-1 | - | CASSITTDPKNIQYF | TGCGCCAGCAGCATAACAACGGACCCCAAAAACATTCAGTACTTC
TRBJ2-7 | - | TRBV5-1 | TRBD1 | CASSERQGGAGEQYF | TGCGCCAGCAGCGAGCGACAGGGGGGAGCGGGCGAGCAGTACTTC
TRBJ2-1 | few | TRBV4-1 | TRBD2 | CASSQGMRLAGGGNEQFF | TGCGCCAGCAGCCAAGGGATGAGACTAGCGGGAGGTGGGAATGAGCAGTTCTTC
TRBJ2-1 | - | TRBV5-1 | TRBD1 | CASSYGQGVHNEQFF | TGCGCCAGCAGTTACGGACAGGGGGTCCACAATGAGCAGTTCTTC
TRBJ2-2 | - | TRBV4-1 | - | CASSHLNLGGELFF | TGCGCCAGCAGCCATCTAAATTTAGGCGGGGAGCTGTTTTTT
TRBJ1-1 | - | TRBV5-1 | TRBD1 | CASSPQGPNTEAFF | TGCGCCAGCAGTCCACAGGGGCCGAACACTGAAGCTTTCTTT
TRBJ2-7 | - | TRBV7-9 | TRBD2 | CASSPWRGSYEQYF | TGTGCCAGCAGCCCTTGGCGGGGGTCCTACGAGCAGTACTTC
TRBJ2-5 | many | TRBV27 | - | CASSGRTKPEYF | TGTGCCAGCAGCGGCCGAACAAAGCCCGAGTACTTC
TRBJ1-5 | few | TRBV20-1 | - | CGVGEIYGNQPQHF | TGCGGGGTGGGGGAGATTTATGGCAATCAGCCCCAGCATTTT
TRBJ2-7 | - | TRBV4-2 | TRBD2 | CASSRGLAGGGSYEQYF | TGTGCCAGCAGCCGGGGACTAGCGGGAGGAGGCTCCTACGAGCAGTACTTC
TRBJ2-2 | - | TRBV29-1 | - | CSALDSSNTGELFF | TGCAGCGCTCTGGACAGCTCGAACACCGGGGAGCTGTTTTTT
TRBJ2-7 | - | TRBV7-2 | TRBD2 | CASSGFQGTSGAYEQYF | TGTGCCAGCAGCGGTTTTCAAGGTACTAGCGGAGCATACGAGCAGTACTTC
TRBJ2-7 | - | TRBV6-1 | TRBD1 | CASRDPGTGTYEQYF | TGTGCCAGCAGGGATCCCGGGACAGGGACCTACGAGCAGTACTTC
TRBJ1-5 | few | TRBV4-2 | - | CASRQTLRGRISNQPQHF | TGTGCCAGCAGACAAACTCTCAGGGGCAGAATTAGCAATCAGCCCCAGCATTTT
TRBJ2-3 | - | TRBV12-3/TRBV12-4 | - | CASSLPDYRGDTQYF | TGTGCCAGCAGTTTACCGGACTACAGGGGAGATACGCAGTATTTT
TRBJ1-1 | many | TRBV29-1 | - | CSARGGEAFF | TGCAGCGCCCGGGGGGGTGAAGCTTTCTTT
TRBJ1-5 | - | TRBV7-9 | - | CASSPANGNQPQHF | TGTGCCAGCAGCCCAGCAAACGGGAATCAGCCCCAGCATTTT
TRBJ1-1 | - | TRBV29-1 | - | CSVVEGIRSAEAFF | TGCAGCGTTGTTGAAGGGATCCGCTCGGCTGAAGCTTTCTTT
TRBJ2-1 | few | TRBV4-1 | - | CASSQPTRGLANEQFF | TGCGCCAGCAGCCAGCCCACTCGGGGACTGGCCAATGAGCAGTTCTTC
TRBJ2-1 | - | TRBV5-8 | TRBD2 | CASSKTGLNEQFF | TGTGCCAGCAGTAAAACGGGACTAAATGAGCAGTTCTTC
TRBJ2-7 | - | TRBV5-1 | - | CASSTGVDGYEQYF | TGCGCCAGTTCTACTGGGGTGGACGGTTACGAGCAGTACTTC
TRBJ2-3 | few | TRBV29-1 | TRBD2 | CSVVRREGTDTQYF | TGCAGCGTTGTGCGTCGGGAGGGCACAGATACGCAGTATTTT
TRBJ1-1 | many | TRBV20-1 | - | CSARDVEGWPEAFF | TGCAGTGCTAGAGATGTGGAGGGGTGGCCTGAAGCTTTCTTT
TRBJ1-5 | - | TRBV7-8 | - | CASSPSGVSQPQHF | TGTGCCAGCAGCCCGTCGGGAGTTAGTCAGCCCCAGCATTTT
TRBJ1-1 | - | TRBV29-1 | TRBD1 | CSARTGNTEAFF | TGCAGCGCCCGGACAGGGAACACTGAAGCTTTCTTT
TRBJ2-5 | many | TRBV12-3/TRBV12-4 | - | CASSFRDQETQYF | TGTGCCAGCAGTTTCAGGGACCAAGAGACCCAGTACTTC